This T cell receptor beta chain was captured by sequencing in a study of blood T cell repertoires in COVID-19. The wider study: PBMCs, B-cell-depleted T cells, or T cells were the source of the cDNA or gDNA that made up the material.

There are 14 residues in the CDR3. V shed 0 bases, J shed 8 bases, and the junction held 3 bases outside the gene matches. In germline, CDR1 is SGHRS, CDR2 YFSETQ. Only in-frame clones appear in the TCRdb table, and some are missing; sequencing was by immunoSEQ multiplex PCR. The table shows under 250,000 clones, with roughly 80% occurring only once. This clone was seen just once. V and J are TRBV5-1 and TRBJ1-5, with TRBD1 matching over 9 bases. The sequenced material came from PBMCs or T cells enriched from blood (not recorded which). The sequence derives from a middle-aged woman with acute COVID-19. CDR3 DNA: TGCGCCAGCAGCTTGGCGGGACAGGGAGAGCCCCAGCATTTT. Translating it yields CASSLAGQGEPQHF.